These 6 T cell receptor beta chains originate from one sample sequenced in a study of cytomegalovirus exposure and HLA in healthy donors. Profiling relied on immunoSEQ multiplex PCR, and the TCRdb table lists in-frame clones only, not all of them. The table has some 140,000 clones, about 90% seen once; the top ten hold roughly 3%. Sequenced: PBMCs. The receptors come from a man in his late teens or twenties in good health and CMV-seronegative.

The rearrangement uses TRBV5-1 and TRBJ1-1; D call uncertain. The CDR3 consists of 15 residues. The germline V gene encodes CDR1 SGHRS and CDR2 YFSETQ. V lost 1 base to trimming and J lost 1 base, with 11 bases between them. CDR3 residues: CASSLSYTENTEAFF. As DNA, the CDR3 is TGCGCCAGCAGCTTGTCCTATACAGAGAACACTGAAGCTTTCTTT.

The chain recombines TRBV5-1 with TRBJ2-3, with D possibly being TRBD2 (5 bases). V dropped 4 bases and J dropped 10 bases, with 13 bases sitting between them. The germline V gene encodes CDR1 SGHRS and CDR2 YFSETQ. The CDR3 consists of 12 residues. The CDR3 sequence: CASSQDLSAQYF. CDR3 nucleotide sequence: TGCGCCAGCAGCCAGGACTTGTCGGCGCAGTATTTT.

The chain is built from TRBV5-1 and TRBJ2-3, with TRBD1 identical over 10 bases. The germline gives CDR1 SGHRS, CDR2 YFSETQ. The V and J ends lost 2 bases and 0 bases, in that order; junction bases with no gene match: 6. This CDR3 is 17 amino acids long. CDR3 amino acids: CASSFLGTGASTDTQYF. The DNA of the CDR3 is TGCGCCAGCAGCTTCCTCGGGACAGGGGCCAGCACAGATACGCAGTATTTT.

The chain carries TRBV25-1 and TRBJ1-4; D is ambiguous. Per the germline V gene, CDR1 is MGHDK and CDR2 is SYGVNS. The V gene lost 8 bases and the J gene lost 10 bases, with 17 bases spanning the gap. The length of the CDR3 is 13 residues. The CDR3 loop reads CASGVRFRGKLFF. CDR3 in DNA: TGTGCCAGCGGAGTTCGCTTTAGAGGAAAACTGTTTTTT.

This chain connects TRBV6-5 to TRBJ2-2, with 8 bases identical to TRBD1. Germline CDR1 is MNHEY and CDR2 is SVGAGI. The CDR3 has 15 amino acids. Trimming removed 3 bases from V and 5 bases from J; junction bases left unmatched: 5. DNA for the CDR3: TGTGCCAGCAGTTATGGACAGGGTTGGACCGGGGAGCTGTTTTTT. Residues: CASSYGQGWTGELFF.

This clone was counted only a few times. A much larger clone lies a single base off, so this may be a read error. This chain links TRBV4-1 with TRBJ2-3; 9 bases align to TRBD2. CDR3 length equals 15 residues. CDR1 and CDR2 from the germline V gene are MGHRA and YSYEKL. Trimming removed 0 bases from V and 4 bases from J; junction bases left unmatched: 2. The CDR3 spells CASSQERGGPDTQYF. CDR3 DNA: TGCGCCAGCAGCCAAGAGCGGGGGGGCCCAGATACGCAGTATTTT.